One sample yielded the 9 T cell receptor beta chains listed below, sequenced in a study of identical twins. TCRdb reanalysed the 5' RACE reads using MiXCR and keeps one entry per CDR3 protein. This sample has under 800,000 distinct CDR3 sequences, with 21% found just once. In addition, the sample was reused for a study of T cells expressing NK-cell markers.

Sequencing input: PBMCs. These TCRs come from a woman aged 18-35 years in good health.

This clonotype was observed a handful of times. The chain joins TRBV27 to TRBJ2-3; D is uncertain. There are 14 residues in the CDR3. Germline V CDR1 and CDR2: MNHEY, SMNVEV (reference sequence). V was shortened by 5 bases and J by 4 bases, with 13 bases between the two germline ends. The CDR3 coding sequence is TGTGCCAGCAGTACTCCCCCGGACCCAGATACGCAGTATTTT. It translates to CASSTPPDPDTQYF.

This chain joins TRBV7-9 and TRBJ1-1; no firm D call. Trimming shortened V by 5 bases and J by 5 bases, and 18 bases separated the two germline ends. The CDR3 sequence is 15 residues long. CDR1 is SEHNR and CDR2 is FQNEAQ in the germline V gene (reference sequence). DNA for the CDR3: TGTGCCAGCAGCCCCATTCGGGGAAGTGGGACTGAAGCTTTCTTT. Protein: CASSPIRGSGTEAFF.

This clonotype was found a few times. This rearrangement joins TRBV9 to TRBJ1-1; D is unresolved. V was pared by 0 bases and J by 5 bases, with 8 bases between. Germline V lookup: CDR1 SGDLS, CDR2 YYNGEE. CDR3 length: 13 residues. Here the CDR3 reads CASSVGPETEAFF. In DNA form, the CDR3 reads TGTGCCAGCAGCGTAGGTCCTGAAACTGAAGCTTTCTTT.

The rearrangement links TRBV6-4 to TRBJ2-1; D might be TRBD1 or TRBD2, each matching 7 bases. CDR3 length: 15 amino acids. CDR1 and CDR2 (germline): MRHNA, SNTAGT. The V and J ends lost 2 bases and 8 bases respectively, with 16 bases between them. As DNA, the CDR3 is TGTGCCAGCAGTGACCGGTGGCAGGGGGGGGATGAGCAGTTCTTC. Translation gives CASSDRWQGGDEQFF.

This clonotype was counted at least ten times. The rearrangement uses TRBV6-6 and TRBJ2-3, with D hard to call. Between the trimmed V and J ends, which lost 6 bases and 13 bases, there was a span of 14 bases. This CDR3 is built from 11 residues. Looked up from germline, CDR1 is MNHNY and CDR2 is SVGAGI (reference sequence). The CDR3, as DNA: TGTGCCAGCAGGAGTCTCGGGTTTGAGTATTTT. Translated, it gives CASRSLGFEYF.

The J gene is TRBJ2-5, the V gene TRBV20-1; TRBD2 matches at 14 bases. The V gene's germline CDR1 is DFQATT and CDR2 SNEGSKA (reference sequence). V lost 5 bases to trimming and J lost 4 bases; unmatched junction nucleotides: 3. This CDR3 has 14 residues. The CDR3 nucleotides are TGCAGTGCTCTCGGACTAGCGGGAGGAGAGACCCAGTACTTC. Translation: CSALGLAGGETQYF.

The rearrangement uses TRBV6-1 and TRBJ1-6; D may be TRBD1 (6 bases). This CDR3 has 16 amino acids. CDR1 is MNHNS, CDR2 SASEGT, per germline. V lost 6 bases and J lost 9, with 21 bases in between. The CDR3 nucleotides read TGTGCCAGCAGAACCACGCTTAGGGGGGGACGTTCACCCCTCCACTTT. Encoded protein: CASRTTLRGGRSPLHF.

V is TRBV7-9 and J is TRBJ2-7; tentatively, D is TRBD2 (5 bases). The V gene's germline CDR1 is SEHNR and CDR2 FQNEAQ (reference sequence). The germline V and J ends were trimmed by 5 bases and 5 bases, with 19 bases remaining between them. This CDR3 is 15 amino acids long. CDR3: CASSPYQRAGDEQYF. The CDR3 DNA follows: TGTGCCAGCAGCCCATATCAAAGGGCGGGCGACGAGCAGTACTTC.

The sample holds a few counts of this clonotype. The chain combines TRBV15 with TRBJ2-3; possible D gene TRBD1, 5 bases. Per germline, CDR1 LNHNV and CDR2 YYDKDF (reference sequence). Trimming cost V 0 bases and J 3 bases, with 13 bases left between them. The CDR3 length is 16 residues. DNA for the CDR3: TGTGCCACCAGCAGAGATTTGACAGACTTTACAGATACGCAGTATTTT. Translated, it gives CATSRDLTDFTDTQYF.